The 30 T cell receptor beta chains below were found in one sample sequenced in a study of blood T cell repertoires in COVID-19. The data were produced by immunoSEQ multiplex PCR, yet TCRdb's version contains in-frame clones alone and is incomplete. The data contain over 300,000 clones, around 82% of them seen just once; the ten biggest clones take up approximately 1.3%. Sequenced: peripheral blood. The receptors shown here come from a woman between 45 and 60 years old with acute or convalescent COVID-19.

This chain links TRBV19 with TRBJ1-5; tentative D call: TRBD1 (6 bases). V lost 6 bases, J lost 4 bases, and 10 bases lay in between. CDR3 length: 13 amino acids. Germline V lookup: CDR1 LNHDA, CDR2 SQIVND (reference sequence). The CDR3 loop reads CASSLQGNQPQHF. CDR3 nucleotides: TGTGCCAGTAGCCTACAGGGAAATCAGCCCCAGCATTTT. Filled out from reference TRBV19 and TRBJ1-5, the complete variable domain reads DGGITQSPKYLFRKEGQNVTLSCEQNLNHDAMYWYRQDPGQGLRLIYYSQIVNDFQKGDIAEGYSVSREKKESFPLTVTSAQKNPTAFYLCASSLQGNQPQHFGDGTRLSIL.

The V gene is TRBV4-1, the J gene TRBJ1-2; the match to TRBD1 covers 10 bases. This CDR3 is 14 amino acids long. Germline trimming cut 2 bases from V and 8 bases from J; bases unmatched to any gene: 5. Per the germline V gene, CDR1 is MGHRA and CDR2 is YSYEKL. In DNA form, the CDR3 reads TGCGCCAGCAGCCAATGGACAGGGGGACGAGGCTACACCTTC. It specifies CASSQWTGGRGYTF.

The chain links TRBV30 to TRBJ2-1; a weak D match, TRBD2 (6 bases). CDR1 and CDR2 (germline): GTSNPN, SVGIG (reference sequence). V lost 3 bases, J lost 2 bases, and 17 bases lay in between. This CDR3 is 16 amino acids long. Written as DNA, the CDR3 is TGTGCCTGGAGCCCCTCCCGGGAGTGGCCCTACAATGAGCAGTTCTTC. Its translation is CAWSPSREWPYNEQFF. The whole variable domain, filled in from reference TRBV30 and TRBJ2-1, reads SQTIHQWPATLVQPVGSPLSLECTVEGTSNPNLYWYRQAAGRGLQLLFYSVGIGQISSEVPQNLSASRPQDRQFILSSKKLLLSDSGFYLCAWSPSREWPYNEQFFGPGTRLTVL.

The chain employs TRBV2 and TRBJ1-3, with TRBD1 matching 7 bases. Per germline, CDR1 SNHLY and CDR2 FYNNEI. V lost 2 bases, J lost 4 bases, and 8 bases stayed unmatched. The CDR3 has 16 amino acids. This CDR3 is CASSEYEGAKGNTIYF. CDR3 DNA: TGTGCCAGCAGTGAATATGAGGGGGCGAAAGGAAACACCATATATTTT.

As for this clone: Within the sample, other DNA sequences also encode this same CDR3. The V call is TRBV4-1, the J call TRBJ2-2; possible D gene TRBD1, 6 bases. Germline V CDR1 and CDR2: MGHRA, YSYEKL. The CDR3 is 14 residues long. V shed 3 bases and J shed 5 bases, with 10 bases lying between them. The CDR3 region is CASSHPTGTGELFF. CDR3 sequence (DNA): TGCGCCAGCAGCCATCCCACAGGGACCGGGGAGCTGTTTTTT.

This clone has only a few counts. V is TRBV5-6 and J is TRBJ1-1, with D possibly TRBD1 on 5 matching bases. The CDR3 covers 15 residues. Germline CDR1 reads SGHDT; CDR2 reads YYEEEE. Trimming cost V 0 bases and J 4 bases, with 13 bases left between them. The CDR3 loop reads CASSLGKGRATEAFF. In DNA, the CDR3 is TGTGCCAGCAGCTTGGGCAAGGGGAGGGCCACTGAAGCTTTCTTT.

This clone was seen only once. The chain carries TRBV4-2 and TRBJ2-2; 10 bases agree with TRBD1. Germline V gene data show CDR1 as LGHNA and CDR2 as YNFKEQ. Trimming at V came to 1 base and at J to 8 bases, leaving 7 bases not matched to a gene. This CDR3 spans 16 amino acids. CDR3 residues: CASSQVGTGAKGELFF. The DNA for the CDR3 is TGTGCCAGCAGCCAAGTGGGGACAGGGGCTAAGGGGGAGCTGTTTTTT.

The chain combines TRBV18 with TRBJ2-5; D possibly corresponds to TRBD2 (6 bases). This CDR3 is built from 14 residues. V lost 3 bases to trimming and J lost 4 bases, with 12 bases between them. CDR1 is KGHSH and CDR2 is LQKENI in the germline V gene. The DNA of the CDR3 is TGTGCCAGCTCACCGGGCGGGGCTGGAGAGACCCAGTACTTC. As protein: CASSPGGAGETQYF.

The chain couples TRBV4-1 to TRBJ2-3, with 10 bases that match TRBD2. Per germline, CDR1 MGHRA and CDR2 YSYEKL. V gave up 0 bases and J gave up 6 bases; unmatched junction bases: 12. The CDR3 consists of 18 residues. The chain's CDR3 is CASSQDSPSGGVTDTQYF. In DNA form, the CDR3 reads TGCGCCAGCAGCCAAGACTCGCCTAGCGGGGGAGTAACGGATACGCAGTATTTT.

This chain uses TRBV19 with TRBJ1-6; 8 nucleotides match TRBD1. The CDR3 runs to 16 residues. The germline V gene encodes CDR1 LNHDA and CDR2 SQIVND (reference sequence). Trimming cost V 5 bases and J 10 bases; bases outside gene matches: 13. The CDR3 DNA follows: TGTGCCAGTAGTGCTACCACCGGGACAGGTTCGTCACCCCTCCACTTT. Translation: CASSATTGTGSSPLHF.

The CDR3 here is CASINGLIYNSPLHF. The DNA of the CDR3 is TGTGCCAGCATAAACGGTCTTATCTATAATTCACCCCTCCACTTT. This chain links TRBV6-5 with TRBJ1-6; no firm D call. Germline V lookup: CDR1 MNHEY, CDR2 SVGAGI. V was pared by 7 bases and J by 3 bases, with 13 bases between. The CDR3 extends over 15 amino acids.

The chain carries TRBV9 and TRBJ1-1; 9 bases agree with TRBD1. This CDR3 region has 13 residues. The V and J ends lost 4 bases and 4 bases, in that order; junction bases with no gene match: 2. The germline gives CDR1 SGDLS, CDR2 YYNGEE. CDR3 protein: CASSMTGGTEAFF. For the CDR3, the DNA is TGTGCCAGCAGCATGACAGGGGGCACTGAAGCTTTCTTT. Drawing the rest from reference TRBV9 and TRBJ1-1, the complete variable domain is DSGVTQTPKHLITATGQRVTLRCSPRSGDLSVYWYQQSLDQGLQFLIQYYNGEERAKGNILERFSAQQFPDLHSELNLSSLELGDSALYFCASSMTGGTEAFFGQGTRLTVV.

The chain has TRBV5-5 and TRBJ2-2; 8 bases agree with TRBD2. V dropped 4 bases and J dropped 2; count of bases not matched to a gene: 4. Germline V lookup: CDR1 SGHKS, CDR2 YYEKEE (reference sequence). The CDR3 contains 15 residues. Here the CDR3 reads CASSTLAGNTGELFF. The DNA of the CDR3 is TGTGCCAGCAGCACTCTAGCGGGCAACACCGGGGAGCTGTTTTTT. The full variable domain, its missing parts supplied by reference TRBV5-5 and TRBJ2-2, is DAGVTQSPTHLIKTRGQQVTLRCSPISGHKSVSWYQQVLGQGPQFIFQYYEKEERGRGNFPDRFSARQFPNYSSELNVNALLLGDSALYLCASSTLAGNTGELFFGEGSRLTVL.

The rearrangement uses TRBV5-1 and TRBJ2-7, with 8 positions matching TRBD2. CDR3 length equals 16 residues. Germline values: CDR1 SGHRS, CDR2 YFSETQ. V trimming: 0 bases; J trimming: 5 bases; junction bases outside the gene matches: 10. CDR3 DNA sequence: TGCGCCAGCAGCTTGGATTTCCCGGGAGGGGGACACGAGCAGTACGTC. This encodes CASSLDFPGGGHEQYV.

This chain uses TRBV19 with TRBJ2-7; 11 bases align to TRBD2. With 2 bases clipped from V and 5 bases from J, the junction kept 2 bases outside the gene matches. Germline-derived CDR1 and CDR2 are LNHDA and SQIVND (reference sequence). The CDR3 loop spans 14 amino acids. The CDR3 protein is CASSISSGRNEQYF. The CDR3 nucleotides are TGTGCCAGTAGTATATCTAGCGGGAGGAACGAGCAGTACTTC.

This clone was recorded only once. V usage is TRBV30 and J usage is TRBJ2-7; D may be TRBD1 (5 bases). Trimming took off 0 bases at V and 3 bases at J, with 15 bases between the two ends. In germline, CDR1 is GTSNPN, CDR2 SVGIG (reference sequence). The CDR3 totals 15 residues. CDR3 in amino acids: CAWSVQRGRDYEQYF. CDR3 DNA: TGTGCCTGGAGTGTACAAAGGGGCCGAGACTACGAGCAGTACTTC.

The J gene is TRBJ1-1, the V gene TRBV11-3; 7 bases are a match to TRBD1. Germline-derived CDR1 and CDR2 are SGHNT and YENEEA. The CDR3 spans 14 residues. The trim removed 5 bases at V and 1 base at J, leaving 4 bases unmatched. CDR3 nucleotide sequence: TGTGCCAGCAGCACGCGACAGGGGAACACTGAAGCTTTCTTT. It encodes CASSTRQGNTEAFF.

The chain joins TRBV2 to TRBJ2-2; TRBD2 matches at 8 bases. Trimming removed 11 bases from V and 5 bases from J; junction bases left unmatched: 7. CDR3 length equals 13 residues. Per the germline V gene, CDR1 is SNHLY and CDR2 is FYNNEI. In nucleotides, the CDR3 is TGTGCCCTTAGCGGGGAGGGGACCGGGGAGCTGTTTTTT. Translating it yields CALSGEGTGELFF.

The CDR3 DNA follows: TGTGCCAGCAGTGAGCTAGCGGGAGGAAACACAGATACGCAGTATTTT. Protein: CASSELAGGNTDTQYF. The V gene is TRBV2, the J gene TRBJ2-3, with TRBD2 matching 11 bases. Germline V gene data show CDR1 as SNHLY and CDR2 as FYNNEI. The CDR3 spans 16 residues. V shed 3 bases and J 2 bases; nucleotides not matched to a gene: 4.

The chain couples TRBV29-1 to TRBJ2-3; TRBD1 might be the D (7 bases). Between the trimmed V and J ends, which lost 7 bases and 6 bases, there was a span of 14 bases. The CDR3 has 12 residues. Germline V gene sequence: CDR1 SQVTM, CDR2 ANQGSEA. CDR3 sequence (DNA): TGCAGCGCCAATCAGGGGGGTGATACGCAGTATTTT. Translated: CSANQGGDTQYF.

The genes are TRBV19 and TRBJ1-6; possible D gene TRBD1, 6 bases. The CDR3 totals 15 residues. The germline V gene has CDR1 LNHDA and CDR2 SQIVND (reference sequence). Trimming left V 6 bases short and J 5 bases short, with 14 bases between. The CDR3 DNA follows: TGTGCCAGTAGAACGGGCGGGGGCAATAATTCACCCCTCCACTTT. This gives the protein CASRTGGGNNSPLHF.

The chain combines TRBV5-1 with TRBJ2-3; maybe TRBD2 (5 bases). The germline V and J ends were trimmed by 5 bases and 0 bases, with 10 bases remaining between them. Germline assignment: CDR1 SGHRS and CDR2 YFSETQ. CDR3 length: 14 residues. The chain's CDR3 is CASSEGSSTDTQYF. The CDR3 coding sequence is TGCGCCAGCAGTGAGGGATCTAGCACAGATACGCAGTATTTT. The full variable domain, its missing parts supplied by reference TRBV5-1 and TRBJ2-3, is KAGVTQTPRYLIKTRGQQVTLSCSPISGHRSVSWYQQTPGQGLQFLFEYFSETQRNKGNFPGRFSGRQFSNSRSEMNVSTLELGDSALYLCASSEGSSTDTQYFGPGTRLTVL.

The chain employs TRBV27 and TRBJ1-2; TRBD1 is a possible D gene (5 bases). Germline values: CDR1 MNHEY, CDR2 SMNVEV (reference sequence). V was cut by 7 bases and J by 6 bases, with 18 bases left in between. This CDR3 is built from 14 residues. The CDR3 coding sequence is TGTGCCAGCACCGATTTATATGGGGGGAATGGCTACACCTTC. It encodes CASTDLYGGNGYTF.

This chain uses TRBV18 with TRBJ1-2; tentatively, D is TRBD1 (5 bases). This CDR3 is built from 13 residues. Germline CDR1 reads KGHSH; CDR2 reads LQKENI. The V gene lost 5 bases and the J gene lost 6 bases, with 13 bases spanning the gap. The CDR3 coding sequence is TGTGCCAGCTCATCGACAGATCCCCATGGCTACACCTTC. It encodes CASSSTDPHGYTF.

In this sample, this clone turned up once. This sequence joins TRBV25-1 and TRBJ2-5; TRBD1 might be the D (6 bases). The CDR3 sequence is 13 residues long. Trimming took off 10 bases at V and 3 bases at J, with 15 bases between the two ends. Germline CDR1 and CDR2: MGHDK and SYGVNS. For the CDR3, the DNA is TGTGCCATTCCCTCCAGGGGCGAAGAGACCCAGTACTTC. It encodes CAIPSRGEETQYF. Complete variable domain (other parts from reference TRBV25-1 and TRBJ2-5): EADIYQTPRYLVIGTGKKITLECSQTMGHDKMYWYQQDPGMELHLIHYSYGVNSTEKGDLSSESTVSRIRTEHFPLTLESARPSHTSQYLCAIPSRGEETQYFGPGTRLLVL.

With regard to this clone: Additional DNA sequences in this sample encode the identical CDR3. CDR3 amino acids: CASSLVRDTDTQYF. DNA for the CDR3: TGCGCCAGCAGCTTGGTGCGGGATACAGATACGCAGTATTTT. The chain is built from TRBV5-1 and TRBJ2-3, with D tentatively TRBD2 (6 bases). Germline V gives CDR1 SGHRS, CDR2 YFSETQ. The CDR3 has 14 residues. Trimming took off 0 bases at V and 3 bases at J, with 8 bases between the two ends. The entire variable domain, with the rest obtained from reference TRBV5-1 and TRBJ2-3, is as follows: KAGVTQTPRYLIKTRGQQVTLSCSPISGHRSVSWYQQTPGQGLQFLFEYFSETQRNKGNFPGRFSGRQFSNSRSEMNVSTLELGDSALYLCASSLVRDTDTQYFGPGTRLTVL.

The rearrangement joins TRBV19 to TRBJ1-1, with 8 nucleotides matching TRBD1. Looked up from germline, CDR1 is LNHDA and CDR2 is SQIVND (reference sequence). The J segment lost 3 bases and the V segment lost 5 bases, leaving 8 bases of the junction unmatched. The CDR3 has 15 residues. DNA of the CDR3: TGTGCCAGTAGTTCGACCAGGGGGCTATACACTGAAGCTTTCTTT. Its protein product is CASSSTRGLYTEAFF.

This sequence joins TRBV3-1 (or the pseudogene TRBV3-2) and TRBJ2-1; 10 bases align to TRBD2. The germline CDR1 and CDR2 sequences are LGHDT and YNNKEL (reference sequence). This CDR3 comprises 15 residues. V shed 4 bases, J shed 6 bases, and the junction held 6 bases outside the gene matches. CDR3 loop: CASSRLLAGLNEQFF. CDR3 bases: TGTGCCAGCAGCCGCTTACTAGCGGGACTCAATGAGCAGTTCTTC.

In this sample, this clone turned up a few times. V is TRBV10-1 and J is TRBJ1-3; 8 nucleotides line up with TRBD1. There are 14 residues in the CDR3. The germline gives CDR1 WNHNN, CDR2 SYGVQD (reference sequence). Germline trimming cut 3 bases from V and 8 bases from J; bases unmatched to any gene: 6. The CDR3 reads CASSDGQGTDTIYF. The CDR3 DNA reads TGCGCCAGCAGTGACGGACAGGGCACGGACACCATATATTTT.

The chain uses TRBV10-3 and TRBJ1-1; 9 bases fit TRBD1. The CDR3 loop spans 15 amino acids. Looked up from germline, CDR1 is ENHRY and CDR2 is SYGVKD. With V trimmed by 4 bases and J by 3 bases, 6 bases remained unmatched. The CDR3 here is CAISGTGERDTEAFF. The DNA for the CDR3 is TGTGCCATCAGTGGGACAGGGGAGAGGGACACTGAAGCTTTCTTT.